The clone carrying this T cell receptor beta chain was observed a few times. Antigen specificity is unknown. A junction end diverges from the germline sequence, so it may reflect a read error. Time point in this sample: persistent/refractory GD, antithyroid drugs over 5 years with positive TRAb. There was RNA extracted from PBMCs, and the TCR library was made from it. Construction of TCR beta libraries relied on iRepertoire HTBI primers and on Arm-PCR targeting CDR3 regions. One entry per CDR3 protein, called by TCRdb with MiXCR from the multiplex PCR reads. The repertoire holds about 290,000 distinct CDR3 sequences, with around 23% as singletons. The data derive from a study of regulatory T cells in long-lasting Graves disease. Turning to the study itself: The criterion for persistent Graves' disease was over 5 years of antithyroid drugs with positive TSH receptor antibodies. Study outcomes and limitations: TCR diversity in persistent Graves' patients was below that of newly diagnosed ones. Persistent disease showed a preference for TRBV28, TRBJ1-2 and TRBJ2-5.

The CDR3 has 15 amino acids. Germline V gives CDR1 SEHNR, CDR2 FQNEAQ (reference sequence). The gene calls are TRBV7-9 and TRBJ2-7; 9 bases line up with TRBD2. The TCR was taken from a female donor with Graves disease. Sample: peripheral blood mononuclear cells (PBMCs), taken when the disease was refractory, from a patient treated with antithyroid drugs. The CDR3 region has the DNA TGTGCCAGCAGCCTAGCGGGACTCTTATACTACGAGCAGTACTTC. Translating it yields CASSLAGLLYYEQYF.